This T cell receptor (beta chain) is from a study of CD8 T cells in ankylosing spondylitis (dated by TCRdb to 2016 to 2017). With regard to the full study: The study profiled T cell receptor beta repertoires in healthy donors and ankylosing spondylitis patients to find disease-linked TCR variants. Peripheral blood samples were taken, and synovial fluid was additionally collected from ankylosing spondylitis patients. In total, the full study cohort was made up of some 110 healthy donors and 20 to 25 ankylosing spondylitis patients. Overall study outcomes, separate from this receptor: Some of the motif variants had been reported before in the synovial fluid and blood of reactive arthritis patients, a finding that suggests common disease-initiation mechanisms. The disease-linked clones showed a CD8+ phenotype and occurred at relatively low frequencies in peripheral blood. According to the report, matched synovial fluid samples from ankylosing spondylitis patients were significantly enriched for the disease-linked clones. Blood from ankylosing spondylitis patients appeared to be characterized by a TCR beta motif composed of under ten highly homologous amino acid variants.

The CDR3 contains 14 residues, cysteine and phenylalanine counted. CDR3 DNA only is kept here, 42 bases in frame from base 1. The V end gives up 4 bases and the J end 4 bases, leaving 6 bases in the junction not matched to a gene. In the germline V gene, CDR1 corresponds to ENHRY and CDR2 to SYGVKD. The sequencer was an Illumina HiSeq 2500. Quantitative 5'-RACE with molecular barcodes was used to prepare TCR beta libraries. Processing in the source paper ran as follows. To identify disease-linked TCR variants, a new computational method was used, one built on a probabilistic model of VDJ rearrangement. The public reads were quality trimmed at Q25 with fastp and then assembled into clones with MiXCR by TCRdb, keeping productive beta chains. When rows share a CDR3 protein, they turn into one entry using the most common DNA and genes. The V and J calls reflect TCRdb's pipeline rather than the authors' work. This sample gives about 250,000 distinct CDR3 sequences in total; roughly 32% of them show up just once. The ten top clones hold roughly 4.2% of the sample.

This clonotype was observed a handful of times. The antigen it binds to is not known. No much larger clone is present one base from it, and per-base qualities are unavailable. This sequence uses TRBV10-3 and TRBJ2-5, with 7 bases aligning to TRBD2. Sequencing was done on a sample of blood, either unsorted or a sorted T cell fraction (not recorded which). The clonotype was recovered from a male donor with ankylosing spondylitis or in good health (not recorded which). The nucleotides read TGTGCCATCAGTGGAATAGCGGGTGGAGAGACCCAGTACTTC. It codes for CAISGIAGGETQYF.